One and the same sample provided the 21 T cell receptor beta chains below, sequenced in a study of cytomegalovirus exposure and HLA in healthy donors. The PCR employed 60 Vbeta primers together with 13 Jbeta primers. Assay used: immunoSEQ multiplex PCR; TCRdb lists only in-frame clones, some missing. The sample shows tens of thousands of clones, approximately 81% of them seen only once. The material sequenced was PBMCs. The receptors come from a middle-aged woman in good health and CMV-seropositive.

The V call is TRBV19, the J call TRBJ1-5; 7 bases map to TRBD1. Germline CDR1 is LNHDA and CDR2 is SQIVND (reference sequence). This CDR3 spans 15 amino acids. The V and J ends lost 6 bases and 4 bases, in that order; junction bases with no gene match: 9. The chain's CDR3 is CASSTYRGPNQPQHF. DNA for the CDR3: TGTGCCAGTAGCACTTACAGGGGCCCAAATCAGCCCCAGCATTTT.

V is TRBV7-2 and J is TRBJ2-3; 7 nucleotides match TRBD2. CDR1 is SGHTA and CDR2 is FQGNSA in the germline V gene. This CDR3 comprises 16 residues. Trimming removed 6 bases from V and 2 bases from J; junction bases left unmatched: 11. CDR3 sequence (DNA): TGTGCCAGCAGTTTCCAAGGACTAGAGCCCACAGATACGCAGTATTTT. Translated: CASSFQGLEPTDTQYF.

V is TRBV6-5 and J is TRBJ1-4; TRBD1 matches 8 bases. The V gene end was trimmed by 5 bases and the J gene end by 6 bases; junction bases not matched to a gene: 8. CDR1 is MNHEY, CDR2 SVGAGI, per germline. The CDR3 extends over 15 amino acids. CDR3 coding DNA: TGTGCCAGCAGTCTAACGGACAGGGTGTATGAAAAACTGTTTTTT. Residues: CASSLTDRVYEKLFF.

The chain couples TRBV7-9 to TRBJ2-5; TRBD1 aligns across 9 bases. This CDR3 contains 11 residues. After removal of 3 bases from V and 13 bases from J, the junction contained 3 bases not matched to a gene. Germline loops: CDR1 SEHNR, CDR2 FQNEAQ (reference sequence). The CDR3 region has the DNA TGTGCCAGCAGCTTGGGACAGGGACTGTACTTC. The encoded protein is CASSLGQGLYF.

The chain links TRBV9 to TRBJ2-2; tentative D call: TRBD1 (5 bases). The germline V gene encodes CDR1 SGDLS and CDR2 YYNGEE. With 0 bases removed from V and 0 bases from J, the gap between germline ends came to 6 bases. The CDR3 is 15 residues long. The CDR3: CASSVGQPNTGELFF. The CDR3 DNA follows: TGTGCCAGCAGCGTAGGACAGCCGAACACCGGGGAGCTGTTTTTT.

This clone occurred once. The chain uses TRBV23-1 and TRBJ1-5, with unresolved D. Being an ORF, TRBV23-1 has a function that is uncertain. The length of the CDR3 is 10 residues. Deletions cut 7 bases from V and 5 bases from J, with 3 bases between. The CDR3, as DNA: TGCGCCAGCACCTATCAGCCCCAGCATTTT. As protein: CASTYQPQHF.

V and J are TRBV5-1 and TRBJ2-1; 9 nucleotides agree with TRBD2. The CDR3 runs to 13 residues. Per the germline V gene, CDR1 is SGHRS and CDR2 is YFSETQ. Germline trimming cut 0 bases from V and 11 bases from J; bases unmatched to any gene: 3. CDR3 amino acids: CASSLGLAGKQFF. In DNA form, the CDR3 reads TGCGCCAGCAGCTTGGGCCTAGCGGGGAAGCAGTTCTTC.

The genes are TRBV6-5 and TRBJ1-2; 8 bases align to TRBD1. Germline CDR1 reads MNHEY; CDR2 reads SVGAGI. This CDR3 spans 15 amino acids. Trimming removed 6 bases from V and 0 bases from J; junction bases left unmatched: 6. CDR3 DNA sequence: TGTGCCAGCAGGCGTTACAGGGGGGCTAACTATGGCTACACCTTC. This sequence encodes CASRRYRGANYGYTF.

The J gene is TRBJ2-3, the V gene TRBV6-1, with TRBD2 identical over 13 bases. Unmatched junction bases numbered 2, after V lost 2 bases and J lost 0 bases. CDR1 is MNHNS and CDR2 is SASEGT in the germline V gene. The CDR3 extends over 17 amino acids. The CDR3: CASSERTSGGSTDTQYF. In nucleotides, the CDR3 is TGTGCCAGCAGTGAAAGGACTAGCGGGGGAAGCACAGATACGCAGTATTTT.

The genes are TRBV5-6 and TRBJ2-5; 7 positions match TRBD1. The last part of the DNA fits TRBJ2-7 better; the J call may be wrong. The CDR3 sequence is 14 residues long. Germline loops: CDR1 SGHDT, CDR2 YYEEEE. The CDR3 region has the DNA TGTGCCAGCAGCTTTGGGACAGTCTCCTACGAGCAGTACTTC. It specifies CASSFGTVSYEQYF.

The chain employs TRBV9 and TRBJ1-3; no clear D gene. Germline V gives CDR1 SGDLS, CDR2 YYNGEE. CDR3 length: 15 amino acids. Trimming cost V 0 bases and J 0 bases, with 7 bases left between them. The CDR3 spells CASSVESGSGNTIYF. CDR3 bases: TGTGCCAGCAGCGTAGAGAGCGGCTCTGGAAACACCATATATTTT.

The sample holds a few counts of this clone. This chain joins TRBV2 and TRBJ2-3, with D tentatively TRBD1 (6 bases). Germline V gene lookup returns CDR1 SNHLY and CDR2 FYNNEI. Trimming shortened V by 7 bases and J by 4 bases, and 12 bases separated the two germline ends. The CDR3 extends over 13 amino acids. The CDR3 nucleotides are TGTGCCAGCACAAGGGGGACCGCAGATACGCAGTATTTT. Protein sequence: CASTRGTADTQYF.

This clone was counted once. Without the conserved terminal phenylalanine or tryptophan, this CDR3 likely stems from a read error. The chain has TRBV10-2 and TRBJ1-2; no clear D. The CDR3 extends over 14 amino acids. The germline CDR1 and CDR2 sequences are WSHSY and SAAADI. Trimming pared 6 bases from V and 8 bases from J, leaving 19 bases between. For the CDR3, the DNA is TGCGCCAGCAGGTTGAACGGGGAGCCGGGGGGCTACACCCTC. Protein: CASRLNGEPGGYTL.

This chain joins TRBV5-1 and TRBJ1-4; no firm D call. Per germline, CDR1 SGHRS and CDR2 YFSETQ. The length of the CDR3 is 13 residues. Between the trimmed V and J ends, which lost 3 bases and 7 bases, there was a span of 10 bases. The CDR3 DNA is TGCGCCAGCAGCTATACCGGGATTGAAAAACTGTTTTTT. This codes for CASSYTGIEKLFF.

This chain uses TRBV5-3 with TRBJ2-2, with a tentative D call TRBD2 (7 bases). TRBV5-3 is flagged as an ORF with uncertain function. This CDR3 contains 17 residues. Trimming left V 2 bases short and J 2 bases short, with 16 bases between. In DNA, the CDR3 is TGTGCCAGAAGCTTCCTAGGGGGGGGCTATAACACCGGGGAGCTGTTTTTT. This encodes CARSFLGGGYNTGELFF.

The V call is TRBV2, the J call TRBJ2-5; 9 nucleotides match TRBD1. This CDR3 is built from 13 residues. The ends lost 6 bases at V and 5 bases at J; junction bases unmatched: 4. Germline V gene lookup returns CDR1 SNHLY and CDR2 FYNNEI. DNA of the CDR3: TGTGCCAGCAGCGGACAGGGGCGGGAGACCCAGTACTTC. As protein: CASSGQGRETQYF.

The chain employs TRBV6-5 and TRBJ1-1; no clear D. There are 11 residues in the CDR3. V was pared by 7 bases and J by 7 bases, with 10 bases between. Germline V lookup: CDR1 MNHEY, CDR2 SVGAGI. Here the CDR3 reads CASTLSGEAFF. CDR3 DNA: TGTGCCAGCACCCTGTCGGGTGAAGCTTTCTTT.

V is TRBV7-6 and J is TRBJ2-5, with 10 nucleotides matching TRBD2. The V gene end was trimmed by 1 base and the J gene end by 2 bases; junction bases not matched to a gene: 4. The CDR3 length is 16 residues. Germline V gene data show CDR1 as SGHVS and CDR2 as FNYEAQ. The DNA for the CDR3 is TGTGCCAGCAGCTTAGGAGCACTAGCGGGGCAAGAGACCCAGTACTTC. This codes for CASSLGALAGQETQYF.

This chain links TRBV18 with TRBJ2-7, with 11 bases lining up with TRBD1. This CDR3 contains 16 residues. J was trimmed by 0 bases and V by 1 base; bases with no gene match: 2. In germline, CDR1 is KGHSH, CDR2 LQKENI. CDR3 DNA: TGTGCCAGCTCACCACGGACAGGGGGCCTCTCCTACGAGCAGTACTTC. Protein sequence: CASSPRTGGLSYEQYF. The whole variable domain, remainder taken from reference TRBV18 and TRBJ2-7, is NAGVMQNPRHLVRRRGQEARLRCSPMKGHSHVYWYRQLPEEGLKFMVYLQKENIIDESGMPKERFSAEFPKEGPSILRIQQVVRGDSAAYFCASSPRTGGLSYEQYFGPGTRLTVT.

The chain couples TRBV25-1 to TRBJ2-7; D is possibly TRBD2 (5 bases). In germline, CDR1 is MGHDK, CDR2 SYGVNS. V was cut by 7 bases and J by 1 base, with 8 bases left in between. CDR3 size: 12 residues. CDR3 sequence reads: CASKRGSYEQYF. In nucleotides, the CDR3 is TGTGCCAGCAAACGAGGGTCCTACGAGCAGTACTTC.

Judged by abundance, this clone is large (0.1 to 1%). The V gene is TRBV2, the J gene TRBJ1-6, with D tentatively TRBD1 (6 bases). The CDR3 loop spans 14 amino acids. Germline lookup yields CDR1 SNHLY and CDR2 FYNNEI. V lost 5 bases and J 7 bases, leaving 12 bases between the germline ends. The DNA of the CDR3 is TGTGCCAGCAGTCATCCTACAGGGAATTCACCCCTCCACTTT. Translated, it gives CASSHPTGNSPLHF.